One and the same sample provided the 25 T cell receptor beta chains below, sequenced in a study of follicular helper T cells after annual influenza vaccination. Libraries were prepared by immunoSEQ multiplex PCR; TCRdb keeps only in-frame clonotypes and omits some of them. The sample lists 8,500 to 11,000 clones, less than 85% occurring once. Described time point: 2015-2016 season, 7 days after influenza vaccination. The sample in question was CXCR5- memory CD4+ T cells sorted from blood, obtained 7 days after influenza vaccination. The origin of the receptors is an adult who received the influenza vaccine.

The rearrangement links TRBV19 to TRBJ1-5, with D hard to call. Germline lookup yields CDR1 LNHDA and CDR2 SQIVND (reference sequence). Trimming shortened V by 3 bases and J by 6 bases, and 9 bases separated the two germline ends. The length of the CDR3 is 13 residues. The CDR3 DNA sequence: TGTGCCAGTAGTATTTGGGGTCGTCAGCCCCAGCATTTT. As protein: CASSIWGRQPQHF.

V is TRBV5-1 and J is TRBJ2-7; D possibly corresponds to TRBD1 (6 bases). The germline gives CDR1 SGHRS, CDR2 YFSETQ. CDR3 size: 14 residues. With 4 bases removed from V and 2 bases from J, the gap between germline ends came to 13 bases. CDR3 sequence reads: CASSAGQRTYEQYF. The CDR3 bases are TGCGCCAGCAGCGCAGGACAGAGAACCTACGAGCAGTACTTC.

The rearrangement uses TRBV18 and TRBJ1-2; unclear D gene. V lost 2 bases and J 6 bases, leaving 16 bases between the germline ends. This CDR3 is 15 amino acids long. Germline assignment: CDR1 KGHSH and CDR2 LQKENI. In DNA, the CDR3 is TGTGCCAGCTCACCATCCATCGTACTTTTGCATGGCTACACCTTC. It codes for CASSPSIVLLHGYTF.

The chain links TRBV7-2 to TRBJ1-1; 7 nucleotides agree with TRBD1. CDR3 length: 14 amino acids. Germline CDR1 reads SGHTA; CDR2 reads FQGNSA. V gave up 5 bases and J gave up 5 bases; unmatched junction bases: 8. The CDR3 reads CASSLNRGTTEAFF. Written as DNA, the CDR3 is TGTGCCAGCAGCCTGAACAGGGGAACGACTGAAGCTTTCTTT.

The chain has TRBV14 and TRBJ2-3; the match to TRBD1 covers 9 bases. Trimming took 5 bases from V and 3 from J; bases not matched to a gene: 6. From germline, CDR1 is SGHDN and CDR2 FVKESK. This CDR3 spans 15 amino acids. Here the CDR3 reads CASSLQGATTDTQYF. In DNA, the CDR3 is TGTGCCAGCAGCTTACAGGGGGCGACGACAGATACGCAGTATTTT. Filled out from reference TRBV14 and TRBJ2-3, the complete variable domain reads EAGVTQFPSHSVIEKGQTVTLRCDPISGHDNLYWYRRVMGKEIKFLLHFVKESKQDESGMPNNRFLAERTGGTYSTLKVQPAELEDSGVYFCASSLQGATTDTQYFGPGTRLTVL.

This chain uses TRBV30 with TRBJ1-2; D gene uncertain. Germline CDR1 GTSNPN, CDR2 SVGIG (reference sequence). Trimming took off 0 bases at V and 3 bases at J, with 8 bases between the two ends. CDR3 size: 13 residues. The CDR3 spells CAWSVSGYYGYTF. The CDR3, as DNA: TGTGCCTGGAGTGTATCGGGGTACTATGGCTACACCTTC.

Only a few counts were recorded for this clone. The genes are TRBV6-4 and TRBJ2-7; D unresolved. This CDR3 has 13 amino acids. Trimming pared 6 bases from V and 4 bases from J, leaving 13 bases between. Germline V gene sequence: CDR1 MRHNA, CDR2 SNTAGT. The DNA of the CDR3 is TGTGCCAGCAGACAGCCAAGCTTATACGAGCAGTACTTC. Translating gives CASRQPSLYEQYF.

V gene TRBV4-3 combines with J gene TRBJ1-2; D is perhaps TRBD1 (5 bases). V lost 1 base and J lost 5, with 14 bases in between. The CDR3 length is 15 residues. Germline CDR1 reads LGHNA; CDR2 reads YSLEER. The CDR3 spells CASSQAGRGSYGYTF. The DNA of the CDR3 is TGCGCCAGCAGCCAAGCTGGTAGGGGTTCGTATGGCTACACCTTC.

The V and J genes are TRBV2 and TRBJ2-7; 8 bases are a match to TRBD2. The CDR3 is made up of 13 amino acids. J gave up 1 base and V 9 bases, and 5 bases lay outside the gene matches. Germline-derived CDR1 and CDR2 are SNHLY and FYNNEI. The CDR3 bases are TGTGCCAGGGGCGGGGGGCTTTCCTACGAGCAGTACTTC. Protein product: CARGGGLSYEQYF.

The chain uses TRBV5-6 and TRBJ1-3; tentative D call: TRBD1 (6 bases). V lost 2 bases, J lost 3 bases, and 9 bases lay in between. From germline, CDR1 is SGHDT and CDR2 YYEEEE. CDR3 length equals 14 residues. CDR3 coding DNA: TGTGCCAGCAGCTTCTCGGGACATGGAAACACCATATATTTT. Translating it yields CASSFSGHGNTIYF.

This clone was seen just once. V gene TRBV27 combines with J gene TRBJ2-3; TRBD2 agrees at 7 bases. The ends lost 2 bases at V and 2 bases at J; junction bases unmatched: 1. The CDR3 has 14 amino acids. Germline lookup yields CDR1 MNHEY and CDR2 SMNVEV (reference sequence). The CDR3 is CASSLGDYTDTQYF. CDR3 nucleotides: TGTGCCAGCAGTTTAGGGGACTACACAGATACGCAGTATTTT.

The rearrangement uses TRBV5-1 and TRBJ2-1; 10 bases fit TRBD1. This CDR3 is built from 14 residues. Losses at the gene ends were 4 bases for V and 8 bases for J; bases not matched to a gene: 6. In germline, CDR1 is SGHRS, CDR2 YFSETQ. The CDR3 reads CASSLPTGGDEQFF. CDR3 coding DNA: TGCGCCAGCAGCCTCCCGACAGGGGGCGATGAGCAGTTCTTC.

This rearrangement joins TRBV28 to TRBJ1-2; D not certain. Germline values: CDR1 MDHEN, CDR2 SYDVKM. The CDR3 length is 13 residues. Trimming pared 8 bases from V and 11 bases from J, leaving 21 bases between. DNA of the CDR3: TGTGCCAGCCACCCAGGAGCTCCTTTGTGGTACACCTTC. Its protein product is CASHPGAPLWYTF.

The V call is TRBV10-3, the J call TRBJ1-1, with 8 positions matching TRBD1. The CDR3 runs to 16 residues. Trimming at V came to 5 bases and at J to 1 base, leaving 9 bases not matched to a gene. The germline gives CDR1 ENHRY, CDR2 SYGVKD. The CDR3 DNA follows: TGTGCCATCAGTTCTCCCGACAGGGGCGCGAACACTGAAGCTTTCTTT. Translated, it gives CAISSPDRGANTEAFF.

The chain uses TRBV4-3 and TRBJ1-4; possibly TRBD1 for D (5 bases). There are 13 residues in the CDR3. The germline V gene has CDR1 LGHNA and CDR2 YSLEER. The V end was cut by 5 bases, the J end by 12 bases, with 16 bases between. CDR3 protein: CASSDQKGWELFF. The DNA for the CDR3 is TGCGCCAGCAGCGATCAGAAGGGGTGGGAACTGTTTTTT.

The gene calls are TRBV7-2 and TRBJ1-5; TRBD1 matches at 8 bases. The V gene's germline CDR1 is SGHTA and CDR2 FQGNSA. The CDR3 extends over 16 amino acids. With V trimmed by 6 bases and J by 1 base, 8 bases remained unmatched. The CDR3 bases are TGTGCCAGCAGTCAACAGGACAGGGTCAGCAATCAGCCCCAGCATTTT. Its protein product is CASSQQDRVSNQPQHF.

A remark on this clone: One junction end does not reproduce the germline sequence, and a read error may be involved. The sample carries other DNA sequences with the same CDR3. V gene TRBV6-1 combines with J gene TRBJ1-4; no clear D gene. Germline V gene sequence: CDR1 MNHNS, CDR2 SASEGT. This CDR3 region has 15 residues. For the CDR3, the DNA is TGTGCTAGCAGTGAAGGACGGATAACTAATGAAAAACTGTTTTTT. Residues: CASSEGRITNEKLFF.

This clone appeared a few times. The CDR3 sequence is CASSPLSVSPLHF. The CDR3 nucleotides read TGTGCCAGCAGTCCCTTGTCGGTTTCACCCCTCCACTTT. The V call is TRBV27, the J call TRBJ1-6; D is uncertain. Germline V lookup: CDR1 MNHEY, CDR2 SMNVEV (reference sequence). V lost 5 bases and J 9 bases, leaving 11 bases between the germline ends. This CDR3 spans 13 amino acids.

The chain combines TRBV2 with TRBJ2-5; tentatively, D is TRBD2 (6 bases). The V gene's germline CDR1 is SNHLY and CDR2 FYNNEI. The CDR3 loop spans 13 amino acids. V was cut by 4 bases and J by 1 base, with 7 bases left in between. In DNA form, the CDR3 reads TGTGCCAGCAGTGGGACTATCCAAGAGACCCAGTACTTC. Residues: CASSGTIQETQYF.

This clone has more than one count but fewer than ten. The gene calls are TRBV28 and TRBJ1-2; 10 positions match TRBD1. This CDR3 region has 13 residues. J gave up 12 bases and V 4 bases, and 8 bases lay outside the gene matches. Germline CDR1 and CDR2: MDHEN and SYDVKM. The CDR3 loop is CASSSDRGRVNTF. DNA for the CDR3: TGTGCCAGCAGTTCCGACAGGGGGCGTGTCAACACCTTC.

The sample holds a few counts of this clone. This rearrangement joins TRBV5-1 to TRBJ1-6, with D possibly being TRBD1 (6 bases). The CDR3 is 17 residues long. Trimming took 5 bases from V and 0 from J, leaving 15 bases between them. Germline-derived CDR1 and CDR2 are SGHRS and YFSETQ. CDR3 coding DNA: TGCGCCAGCAGTCGACAGGCGCTGAGCTCCTATAATTCACCCCTCCACTTT. Protein sequence: CASSRQALSSYNSPLHF.

V gene TRBV18 combines with J gene TRBJ1-6; no reliable D call. In germline, CDR1 is KGHSH, CDR2 LQKENI. The CDR3 sequence is 17 residues long. Trimming pared 2 bases from V and 0 bases from J, leaving 11 bases between. The CDR3 protein is CASSPETLSSYNSPLHF. CDR3 bases: TGTGCCAGCTCACCAGAAACTCTTAGCTCCTATAATTCACCCCTCCACTTT.

The sample holds a few counts of this clone. The chain employs TRBV7-2 and TRBJ1-6, with 7 bases lining up with TRBD1. The CDR3 is made up of 15 amino acids. The germline V gene encodes CDR1 SGHTA and CDR2 FQGNSA. V lost 4 bases and J lost 9; bases outside the gene matches: 9. The CDR3 DNA reads TGTGCCAGCAGCTCCGCACAGGGGCGGGGTTCACCCCTCCACTTT. Translating gives CASSSAQGRGSPLHF.

The chain joins TRBV7-2 to TRBJ2-5; 7 nucleotides align to TRBD2. The CDR3 is 13 amino acids. The V gene end was trimmed by 1 base and the J gene end by 9 bases; junction bases not matched to a gene: 5. Germline V gives CDR1 SGHTA, CDR2 FQGNSA. CDR3 nucleotide sequence: TGTGCCAGCAGCTTAGAGGGCGGGAGAGCCCAGTACTTC. Its protein product is CASSLEGGRAQYF.

This chain joins TRBV12-5 and TRBJ1-1; 8 bases align to TRBD1. Germline values: CDR1 LGHNT, CDR2 FRNRAP. V shed 0 bases and J 4 bases; nucleotides not matched to a gene: 7. This CDR3 is 16 amino acids long. CDR3 amino acids: CASGLVLGRGPTEAFF. CDR3 DNA sequence: TGTGCTAGTGGTTTGGTACTTGGCAGGGGGCCCACTGAAGCTTTCTTT.